Listed below are T cell receptor beta chains from one sample, sequenced in a study of OX40 agonist ivuxolimab in advanced cancers. The method was immunoSEQ multiplex PCR; TCRdb's version includes in-frame clones alone and lacks a portion of them. The profile shows tens of thousands of clones, around 90% of them singletons. The sample was CD4+ or CD8+ T cells sorted from blood, taken in a trial of the OX40 agonist ivuxolimab. The origin of the receptors is an adult with an advanced solid tumor such as melanoma, head and neck, liver or kidney cancer. Each CDR3 is given with its conserved first and last residue. Fields, in order: V gene, clone size, J gene, D gene, CDR3 DNA, CDR3 protein. D genes are given only for firm matches. Part of the rows lack a size; the others show once, few, many or a class for expanded clones.

TRBV30	NA	TRBJ1-1	NA	TGTGCCTGGAGCCCGGAAGGGTCGGTCACTGAAGCTTTCTTT	CAWSPEGSVTEAFF
TRBV7-2	NA	TRBJ2-5	NA	TGTGCCAGCAGCTTAGCGTACCAAGAGACCCAGTACTTC	CASSLAYQETQYF
TRBV5-1	NA	TRBJ2-3	TRBD2	TGCGCCAGCAGCCCGGGACTACCGAACCAGGATACGCAGTATTTT	CASSPGLPNQDTQYF
TRBV14	NA	TRBJ2-1	TRBD2	TGTGCCAGCAGCCAACCCCGACTAGCGGGATCGTACAATGAGCAGTTCTTC	CASSQPRLAGSYNEQFF
TRBV11-2	NA	TRBJ2-3	NA	TGTGCCAGCAGCGTAAGCCGCTCTGCAGATACGCAGTATTTT	CASSVSRSADTQYF
TRBV6-4	NA	TRBJ1-5	NA	TGTGCCAGCAGTGACCCTGGGACGGCCCGCCGGGGCAATCAGCCCCAGCATTTT	CASSDPGTARRGNQPQHF
TRBV6-6	NA	TRBJ1-1	TRBD1	TGTGCCAGCAGGGACAGGGGGCGGAACACTGAAGCTTTCTTT	CASRDRGRNTEAFF
TRBV5-8	NA	TRBJ1-1	NA	TGTGCCAGCAGCCCGGTGGCGTCTGAAGCTTTCTTT	CASSPVASEAFF
TRBV4-1	NA	TRBJ2-3	NA	TGCGCCAGCAGCCAAGGGTCGGGGCGGACGCAGTATTTT	CASSQGSGRTQYF
TRBV6-6	NA	TRBJ2-7	NA	TGTGCCAGTATAAACCGAGACAGGCGATACGAGCAGTACTTC	CASINRDRRYEQYF
TRBV7-2	NA	TRBJ2-7	TRBD2	TGTGCCAGCAGCTTATCCGCTAGCGGGCCTTACGAGCAGTACTTC	CASSLSASGPYEQYF
TRBV6-6	NA	TRBJ2-3	TRBD2	TGTGCCAGCAAGAATAGCGGGGGGGGCACAGATACGCAGTATTTT	CASKNSGGGTDTQYF
TRBV5-4	NA	TRBJ2-3	TRBD2	TGTGCCAGCAGCTCCGGGACTAGCGGGAGTACAGATACGCAGTATTTT	CASSSGTSGSTDTQYF
TRBV4-1	NA	TRBJ1-2	NA	TGCGCCAGCAGCCAGGCCGGGACACGGAACTATGGCTACACCTTC	CASSQAGTRNYGYTF
TRBV25-1	once	TRBJ1-4	NA	TGTGCCAGCAGTGCTTCAACCGGACACGGCGGGAATGAAAAACTGTTTTTT	CASSASTGHGGNEKLFF
TRBV28	NA	TRBJ2-7	NA	TGTGCCACCATCAAAGGACAGTCCTACGAGCAGTACTTC	CATIKGQSYEQYF
TRBV15	NA	TRBJ2-1	NA	TGTGCCACCAGCAGGCAGGGTGGCTCCTACAATGAGCAGTTCTTC	CATSRQGGSYNEQFF
TRBV6-1	NA	TRBJ1-1	NA	TGTGCCAGCAGTTTCTCTTACGGGACTGAAGCTTTCTTT	CASSFSYGTEAFF
TRBV28	NA	TRBJ1-2	NA	TGTGCCAGCAGCCCTCCCAAAGGATACTTAAGCTATGGCTACACCTTC	CASSPPKGYLSYGYTF
TRBV27	NA	TRBJ2-7	TRBD1	TGTGCCAGCAGTCCCAGGACAGGGATATCCTACGAGCAGTACTTC	CASSPRTGISYEQYF
TRBV4-2	NA	TRBJ2-1	NA	TGTGCCAGCAGCCAAGTGCGGGGACCGAGTAATCCCTACAATGAGCAGTTCTTC	CASSQVRGPSNPYNEQFF
TRBV7-2	once	TRBJ2-5	NA	TGTGCCAGCAACACCAGGACTGGGATCATCCAAGAGACCCAGTACTTC	CASNTRTGIIQETQYF
TRBV29-1	NA	TRBJ1-5	NA	TGCAGCGTTGAAGTGGACGGTAATCAGCCCCAGCATTTT	CSVEVDGNQPQHF
TRBV5-4	NA	TRBJ1-2	NA	TGTGCCAGCAGCTTGGACAGGAACTATGGCTACACCTTC	CASSLDRNYGYTF
TRBV6-1	NA	TRBJ1-2	NA	TGTGCCAGCAGTGAATCGGGTCTGGGGCTCTATGGCTACACCTTC	CASSESGLGLYGYTF
TRBV11-3	NA	TRBJ2-1	NA	TGTGCCAGCAGCTTAGTAGCGACAAGCTACAATGAGCAGTTCTTC	CASSLVATSYNEQFF
TRBV28	NA	TRBJ2-7	NA	TGTGCCAGCAGTTCCCCAGGGGGGCACGAGCAGTACTTC	CASSSPGGHEQYF
TRBV27	NA	TRBJ2-7	TRBD2	TGTGCCAGCAGGCGAGGGACTACGGACGAGCAGTACTTC	CASRRGTTDEQYF
TRBV30	once	TRBJ2-6	NA	TGTGCCTGGACCGTCCGGTCTGGGGCCAACGTCCTGACTTTC	CAWTVRSGANVLTF
TRBV7-2	once	TRBJ2-1	TRBD2	TGTGCCAGCAGCGTGACTAGCGGGAGCACTGAGCAGTTCTTC	CASSVTSGSTEQFF
TRBV7-8	NA	TRBJ2-3	NA	TGTGCCAGCAGCCGAACAGGGTTAGATACGCAGTATTTT	CASSRTGLDTQYF
TRBV28	NA	TRBJ1-5	TRBD1	TGTGCCAGCAGTTTATTGGCAGGGGGCCCGAGCAATCAGCCCCAGCATTTT	CASSLLAGGPSNQPQHF
TRBV5-1	NA	TRBJ1-3	NA	TGCGCCAGCAGCCCGCAGGGCTCTGGAAACACCATATATTTT	CASSPQGSGNTIYF
TRBV7-2	NA	TRBJ1-4	NA	TGTGCCAGCAGCTTACAGGGGCCCGGCGGGGAAAAACTGTTTTTT	CASSLQGPGGEKLFF
TRBV9	NA	TRBJ2-1	NA	TGTGCCAGCAGCGTAGGGGTAAATGAGCAGTTCTTC	CASSVGVNEQFF
TRBV2	NA	TRBJ2-7	NA	TGTGCCAGCAGCCCTAGGGACGAGCAGTACTTC	CASSPRDEQYF
TRBV25-1	NA	TRBJ2-3	TRBD2	TGTGCCAGCAGTCCTAGCGGGAGGGCTTCAGATACGCAGTATTTT	CASSPSGRASDTQYF
TRBV6-6	NA	TRBJ1-2	NA	TGTGCCAGCAGTGCCCCGGACAGTAACTATGGCTACACCTTC	CASSAPDSNYGYTF
TRBV25-1	NA	TRBJ1-2	TRBD1	TGTGCCAGCAGTGAAAGGACAGGGGTTCTCTATGGCTACACCTTC	CASSERTGVLYGYTF
TRBV9	once	TRBJ2-7	NA	TGTGCCAGCAGCGTTGGAGCTACCCACGAGCAGTACTTC	CASSVGATHEQYF
TRBV11-2	NA	TRBJ1-5	NA	TGTGCCAGCAGCTTAGAGGCAGGGAACAATCAGCCCCAGCATTTT	CASSLEAGNNQPQHF
TRBV27	NA	TRBJ2-2	NA	TGTGCCAGCAGTTTAACCGGGACTCGGAACACCGGGGAGCTGTTTTTT	CASSLTGTRNTGELFF
TRBV29-1	NA	TRBJ1-2	TRBD1	TGCAGCGGCGAGGACAGGGGGCGCGGCTACACCTTC	CSGEDRGRGYTF
TRBV27	NA	TRBJ2-5	TRBD2	TGTGCCAGCAGTATCTCTAGCGGGAGGTCCACGACCCAGTACTTC	CASSISSGRSTTQYF
TRBV10-3	once	TRBJ1-1	NA	TGTGCCATCAGTGAGTGGACTGGGGGAGGTGAAGCTTTCTTT	CAISEWTGGGEAFF
TRBV6-5	NA	TRBJ2-7	NA	TGTGCCAGCAGATTGGCGAACGAGCAGTACTTC	CASRLANEQYF
TRBV6-5	NA	TRBJ1-3	NA	TGTGCCAGCAGTTATTCCCCTCACTCTGGAAACACCATATATTTT	CASSYSPHSGNTIYF
TRBV5-6	NA	TRBJ1-2	NA	TGTGCCAGCAGCTTGGTAAGGACAGAAGATTTGGGCTATGGCTACACCTTC	CASSLVRTEDLGYGYTF
TRBV27	NA	TRBJ2-5	TRBD2	TGTGCCAGCAGTCGCCCCACTAGCGGGGGAGTCCCAGAGACCCAGTACTTC	CASSRPTSGGVPETQYF
TRBV14	once	TRBJ2-2	TRBD2	TGTGCCAGCAGCCACCTCCGATCTAGCGGGAATGTCGGGGAGCTGTTTTTT	CASSHLRSSGNVGELFF